These 30 T cell receptor beta chains were all obtained from the same sample, sequenced in a study of CD8 T cells in Susac syndrome. After extraction with the RNeasy kit, roughly 0.45 to 1 ug of the RNA was reverse transcribed using random hexamers. Via MiXCR, TCRdb re-called the immunoSEQ multiplex PCR reads, giving one row per CDR3 protein. The sample holds roughly 330,000 distinct CDR3 sequences, about 92% seen once. Sequencing was done on a sample of CD4+ T cells from PBMCs. These receptors were collected from a human donor with multiple sclerosis.

In this sample, this clonotype turned up once. The chain employs TRBV6-6 and TRBJ2-1, with 10 bases aligning to TRBD1. The germline CDR1 and CDR2 sequences are MNHNY and SVGAGI (reference sequence). The ends lost 6 bases at V and 8 bases at J; junction bases unmatched: 10. The CDR3 consists of 15 residues. The CDR3 DNA reads as TGTGCCAGCAGCTTCCCGGGACAGGGGTGGGATGAGCAGTTCTTC. Protein: CASSFPGQGWDEQFF.

The rearrangement uses TRBV7-6 and TRBJ2-2; D assignment may be TRBD1 or TRBD2 (6 bases each). Trimming pared 5 bases from V and 6 bases from J, leaving 13 bases between. The CDR3 sequence is 14 residues long. CDR1 and CDR2 (germline): SGHVS, FNYEAQ. This chain's CDR3 is CASSKQGGSGELFF. In nucleotides, the CDR3 is TGTGCCAGCAGCAAACAGGGAGGATCCGGGGAGCTGTTTTTT.

The V call is TRBV20-1, the J call TRBJ2-7; a possible D gene is TRBD1 (6 bases). CDR3 length: 13 residues. Trimming removed 0 bases from V and 3 bases from J, with 9 bases in between. Germline assignment: CDR1 DFQATT and CDR2 SNEGSKA (reference sequence). CDR3 residues: CSAREGTRYEQYF. CDR3 sequence (DNA): TGCAGTGCTAGAGAGGGGACACGCTACGAGCAGTACTTC.

The chain couples TRBV30 to TRBJ2-7; 7 nucleotides align to TRBD2. Per the germline V gene, CDR1 is GTSNPN and CDR2 is SVGIG (reference sequence). Trimming cost V 4 bases and J 1 base; bases outside gene matches: 10. CDR3 size: 15 residues. DNA of the CDR3: TGTGCCTGGACCTCCGGGGCGGGAGTGTCCTACGAGCAGTACTTC. Translating it yields CAWTSGAGVSYEQYF.

The chain is built from TRBV30 and TRBJ1-1; tentatively, D is TRBD1 (5 bases). This CDR3 has 13 amino acids. The V gene's germline CDR1 is GTSNPN and CDR2 SVGIG (reference sequence). Trimming took off 2 bases at V and 1 base at J, with 8 bases between the two ends. The CDR3 DNA reads as TGTGCCTGGAGTCTCAGGGCGAACACTGAAGCTTTCTTT. This gives the protein CAWSLRANTEAFF.

The chain couples TRBV6-5 to TRBJ2-2, with no clear D. V shed 6 bases and J shed 7 bases, with 6 bases lying between them. CDR3 length equals 11 residues. The germline CDR1 and CDR2 sequences are MNHEY and SVGAGI. CDR3 amino acids: CASSGRGELFF. The CDR3 bases are TGTGCCAGCAGCGGGCGCGGGGAGCTGTTTTTT.

V gene TRBV20-1 combines with J gene TRBJ2-5, with 12 bases aligning to TRBD2. CDR3 length: 16 residues. J gave up 2 bases and V 3 bases, and 7 bases lay outside the gene matches. Germline CDR1 is DFQATT and CDR2 is SNEGSKA (reference sequence). CDR3 in DNA: TGCAGTGCTAGTCGGCTAGCGGGAGGGCCGCAAGAGACCCAGTACTTC. It specifies CSASRLAGGPQETQYF.

The V and J genes are TRBV5-4 and TRBJ2-6, with no clear D. The V gene's germline CDR1 is SGHNT and CDR2 YYREEE (reference sequence). V shed 5 bases and J shed 0 bases, with 9 bases lying between them. The CDR3 runs to 15 residues. This chain's CDR3 is CASSRGVSGANVLTF. CDR3 bases: TGTGCCAGCAGTCGAGGAGTCTCTGGGGCCAACGTCCTGACTTTC. Full variable domain (rest looked up from reference TRBV5-4 and TRBJ2-6): ETGVTQSPTHLIKTRGQQVTLRCSSQSGHNTVSWYQQALGQGPQFIFQYYREEENGRGNFPPRFSGLQFPNYSSELNVNALELDDSALYLCASSRGVSGANVLTFGAGSRLTVL.

CDR3 bases: TGTGCCAGCAGCGTATCCCGGGACAGCAAAGAGCAGTACTTC. Protein sequence: CASSVSRDSKEQYF. The chain recombines TRBV9 with TRBJ2-7; 7 bases align to TRBD1. V was pared by 1 base and J by 7 bases, with 8 bases of the junction left unmatched. CDR1 and CDR2 from the germline V gene are SGDLS and YYNGEE. The CDR3 loop spans 14 amino acids.

The chain uses TRBV3-1 and TRBJ1-5; D might be TRBD1 (5 bases). Germline lookup yields CDR1 LGHDT and CDR2 YNNKEL (reference sequence). This CDR3 spans 15 amino acids. The V end lost 4 bases, the J end lost 7 bases, and 17 bases lay between the germline ends. CDR3 loop: CASSPHSRGVQPQHF. The CDR3 DNA reads as TGTGCCAGCAGCCCCCACTCCCGAGGGGTCCAGCCCCAGCATTTT.

The chain is built from TRBV4-1 and TRBJ2-1; D is undetermined. Germline values: CDR1 MGHRA, CDR2 YSYEKL. V shed 4 bases and J shed 8 bases, with 9 bases lying between them. The CDR3 is 12 amino acids. The CDR3 spells CASSRRRDEQFF. The CDR3 DNA is TGCGCCAGCAGCCGTAGAAGGGATGAGCAGTTCTTC.

J is TRBJ1-5 and V is TRBV29-1; possibly TRBD1 for D (5 bases). CDR3 length: 13 residues. The V gene lost 4 bases and the J gene lost 2 bases, with 9 bases spanning the gap. From germline, CDR1 is SQVTM and CDR2 ANQGSEA. CDR3 bases: TGCAGCGTTGCACAGGAGGGCAATCAGCCCCAGCATTTT. Translation: CSVAQEGNQPQHF.

This chain joins TRBV5-1 and TRBJ1-6; the match to TRBD1 covers 8 bases. V gave up 5 bases and J gave up 9 bases; unmatched junction bases: 7. The germline gives CDR1 SGHRS, CDR2 YFSETQ. The CDR3 runs 14 residues. CDR3 in amino acids: CASRHDRGSSPLHF. The CDR3 DNA reads as TGCGCCAGCAGACACGACAGGGGCAGTTCACCCCTCCACTTT.

The J gene is TRBJ2-2, the V gene TRBV7-2; D gene ambiguous. Trimming left V 1 base short and J 2 bases short, with 8 bases between. There are 15 residues in the CDR3. CDR1 SGHTA and CDR2 FQGNSA come from the germline V gene. The CDR3 reads CASSLVPGNTGELFF. CDR3 in DNA: TGTGCCAGCAGCTTAGTGCCAGGAAACACCGGGGAGCTGTTTTTT.

This chain links TRBV6-2 or TRBV6-3 with TRBJ1-2; D unresolved. Trimming removed 2 bases at V and 8 bases at J, with 18 bases between. The CDR3 totals 15 residues. The germline gives CDR1 MNHEY, CDR2 SVGEGT. The CDR3 here is CASSYPTWNRWGYTF. The CDR3 DNA reads TGTGCCAGCAGTTACCCGACTTGGAACCGGTGGGGCTACACCTTC.

The chain links TRBV4-3 to TRBJ2-1; D not certain. This CDR3 has 18 amino acids. V was cut by 0 bases and J by 7 bases, with 22 bases left in between. Germline V lookup: CDR1 LGHNA, CDR2 YSLEER. CDR3 DNA: TGCGCCAGCAGCCAAGAGGGCCGGAAGGCTCCCTTTACGAATGAGCAGTTCTTC. It codes for CASSQEGRKAPFTNEQFF.

The chain uses TRBV23-1 and TRBJ2-5; TRBD2 matches 13 bases. TRBV23-1 is flagged as an ORF with uncertain function. Trimming at V came to 2 bases and at J to 7 bases, leaving 19 bases not matched to a gene. The CDR3 contains 20 residues. The CDR3 reads CASSQGGTPPGLAGKRTQYF. In DNA, the CDR3 is TGCGCCAGCAGTCAAGGGGGGACACCCCCGGGACTAGCGGGAAAGAGGACCCAGTACTTC.

This clonotype appeared a few times. The chain is built from TRBV7-3 and TRBJ2-1; no firm D call. V was pared by 3 bases and J by 3 bases, with 9 bases between. The CDR3 runs 14 residues. The V gene's germline CDR1 is SGHTA and CDR2 FQGTGA. CDR3 in DNA: TGTGCCAGCAGCTTCTCCGGGCGCTACAATGAGCAGTTCTTC. As protein: CASSFSGRYNEQFF.

The rearrangement joins TRBV12-5 to TRBJ2-3; 10 bases fit TRBD2. The CDR3 covers 17 residues. The V and J ends lost 2 bases and 3 bases, in that order; junction bases with no gene match: 8. Germline values: CDR1 LGHNT, CDR2 FRNRAP. CDR3 nucleotide sequence: TGTGCTAGTGGTTTGTTTACTAGCGGGAAATCAACAGATACGCAGTATTTT. Translating gives CASGLFTSGKSTDTQYF.

The V and J genes are TRBV27 and TRBJ2-7, with D perhaps TRBD1 or TRBD2 (5 bases each). CDR3 size: 15 residues. Germline loops: CDR1 MNHEY, CDR2 SMNVEV (reference sequence). V was clipped by 6 bases and J by 4 bases, with 19 bases between them. The CDR3: CASRRGSTPAYEQYF. The DNA of the CDR3 is TGTGCCAGCAGGAGGGGTTCGACGCCCGCTTACGAGCAGTACTTC.

The rearrangement joins TRBV5-4 to TRBJ2-1, with D possibly TRBD2 on 6 matching bases. CDR3 length: 15 amino acids. V was clipped by 6 bases and J by 4 bases, with 17 bases between them. Germline V gene lookup returns CDR1 SGHNT and CDR2 YYREEE (reference sequence). In nucleotides, the CDR3 is TGTGCCAGCACCCGCGGGGCTAGCGAGTACAATGAGCAGTTCTTC. As protein: CASTRGASEYNEQFF.

CDR3 sequence (DNA): TGCAGTGCTGGCAGGGATTCTGCAGATACGCAGTATTTT. Translation gives CSAGRDSADTQYF. The chain links TRBV20-1 to TRBJ2-3, with D tentatively TRBD1 (5 bases). The length of the CDR3 is 13 residues. Per the germline V gene, CDR1 is DFQATT and CDR2 is SNEGSKA (reference sequence). Trimming cost V 5 bases and J 4 bases, with 13 bases left between them.

As DNA, the CDR3 is TGTGCCAGCAGCTTAATGGGGAGCCAAGAGACCCAGTACTTC. This codes for CASSLMGSQETQYF. The genes are TRBV11-3 and TRBJ2-5; a possible D gene is TRBD2 (5 bases). Trimming took 2 bases from V and 1 from J, leaving 8 bases between them. Per the germline V gene, CDR1 is SGHNT and CDR2 is YENEEA. The CDR3 covers 14 residues.

The V gene is TRBV18, the J gene TRBJ2-7; 7 nucleotides line up with TRBD2. CDR3 length: 15 residues. V shed 3 bases and J 1 base; nucleotides not matched to a gene: 6. Looked up from germline, CDR1 is KGHSH and CDR2 is LQKENI. The CDR3 DNA is TGTGCCAGCTCACCGGGAGGGGCCCTATCCTACGAGCAGTACTTC. It specifies CASSPGGALSYEQYF.

In regard to this clonotype: Relative to the germline gene, one junction end is altered; a read error may explain this. The V gene is TRBV19, the J gene TRBJ1-2, with 7 nucleotides matching TRBD1. This CDR3 has 14 amino acids. The germline CDR1 and CDR2 sequences are LNHDA and SQIVND (reference sequence). The CDR3, as DNA: TGTGCCAGTAGTATCCCCGTCCAAGGGGGCGCGACCCTCTTC. Its protein product is CASSIPVQGGATLF.

The chain recombines TRBV7-9 with TRBJ2-5; D is perhaps TRBD1 or TRBD2 (5 bases each). The germline CDR1 and CDR2 sequences are SEHNR and FQNEAQ (reference sequence). Trimming shortened V by 5 bases and J by 0 bases, and 13 bases separated the two germline ends. The CDR3 is made up of 15 amino acids. The CDR3 is CASSLGDVYQETQYF. The CDR3 DNA reads as TGTGCCAGCAGCCTTGGGGACGTCTACCAAGAGACCCAGTACTTC.

This sequence joins TRBV7-8 and TRBJ2-7; TRBD2 aligns across 11 bases. The V and J ends lost 5 bases and 2 bases, in that order; junction bases with no gene match: 11. Germline CDR1 SGHVS, CDR2 FQNEAQ. This CDR3 comprises 17 residues. The CDR3 nucleotides are TGTGCCAGCAGCGCCTACCTACTAGCGGGAGCGCCCTACGAGCAGTACTTC. This sequence encodes CASSAYLLAGAPYEQYF.

This clonotype showed up just once. The rearrangement joins TRBV2 to TRBJ1-5; D not resolved. V shed 4 bases and J shed 2 bases, with 12 bases lying between them. CDR3 length: 15 residues. Germline V gene data show CDR1 as SNHLY and CDR2 as FYNNEI. CDR3 sequence (DNA): TGTGCCAGCAGTGGGTGGTCCGCGGGCAATCAGCCCCAGCATTTT. It yields the protein CASSGWSAGNQPQHF.

V is TRBV3-1 and J is TRBJ1-2, with 11 positions matching TRBD1. The CDR3 consists of 14 residues. CDR1 is LGHDT and CDR2 is YNNKEL in the germline V gene (reference sequence). V was clipped by 5 bases and J by 8 bases; unmatched bases: 7. CDR3 sequence reads: CASSGWTGGWGYTF. In nucleotides, the CDR3 is TGTGCCAGCAGCGGATGGACAGGGGGCTGGGGCTACACCTTC.

This chain links TRBV29-1 with TRBJ2-3; the D gene could be TRBD1 or TRBD2 (5 bases each). V lost 6 bases to trimming and J lost 3 bases, with 16 bases between them. Per germline, CDR1 SQVTM and CDR2 ANQGSEA. CDR3 length: 14 amino acids. The CDR3 sequence is CSVFRDVGTDTQYF. The DNA for the CDR3 is TGCAGCGTGTTTCGGGACGTGGGGACAGATACGCAGTATTTT.